The clone carrying this TCR beta chain has a handful of counts. Its antigen remains unidentified. TCRdb fed the reads into MiXCR, producing one record per CDR3 protein. The sample shows about 740,000 distinct CDR3 sequences, less than 40% of them seen only once. V was trimmed by 2 bases and J by 4 bases, leaving 8 bases between them. Germline V CDR1 and CDR2: MDHEN, SYDVKM. This CDR3 comprises 13 residues. This record belongs to a study of T cell repertoires in cytomegalovirus infection. Study summary: Evidence of both CMV infection and a matching HLA type came from public TCR beta signatures.

General study points: CMV-specific HLA-C-restricted TCR beta clonotypes dominated the ex vivo response. Carriers of CMV plus the relevant HLA were identified by cumulative public TCR beta family frequency.

V and J are TRBV28 and TRBJ1-2; unclear D gene. The clonotype was recovered from a human donor in good health (CMV status not recorded). Some clones in this sample may be carry-over from other donors' samples. The specimen sequenced was PBMCs. Here the CDR3 reads CASSLPTTYGYTF. CDR3 DNA sequence: TGTGCCAGCAGTTTACCCACTACCTATGGCTACACCTTC.